The 13 T cell receptor beta chains below all came from one sample that was sequenced in a study of OX40 agonist ivuxolimab in advanced cancers. Generated by immunoSEQ multiplex PCR, the TCRdb table keeps only in-frame clones and is missing some. The data contain approximately 80,000 clones, 80% to 95% of them singletons. Sequencing was performed on CD4+ or CD8+ T cells sorted from blood, taken in a trial of the OX40 agonist ivuxolimab. The receptor source for this set is an adult with an advanced solid tumor such as melanoma, head and neck, liver or kidney cancer.

This rearrangement joins TRBV5-1 to TRBJ1-2, with 7 bases lining up with TRBD1. V was clipped by 4 bases and J by 4 bases; unmatched bases: 7. Germline-derived CDR1 and CDR2 are SGHRS and YFSETQ. This CDR3 spans 14 amino acids. Here the CDR3 DNA reads TGCGCCAGCAGCGCCCAGGGGGAGAGCTATGGCTACACCTTC. This encodes CASSAQGESYGYTF.

The rearrangement joins TRBV4-1 to TRBJ1-3, with D perhaps TRBD1 (5 bases). Per the germline V gene, CDR1 is MGHRA and CDR2 is YSYEKL. CDR3 size: 16 residues. The ends were cut back, 4 bases at V and 0 bases at J, with 13 bases in the middle. The CDR3: CASSRGTGTSGNTIYF. In nucleotides, the CDR3 is TGCGCCAGCAGCCGAGGCACCGGGACCTCTGGAAACACCATATATTTT.

The chain recombines TRBV13 with TRBJ2-7; D is possibly TRBD1 (6 bases). In germline, CDR1 is PRHDT, CDR2 FYEKMQ (reference sequence). The CDR3 has 14 residues. Trimming pared 3 bases from V and 2 bases from J, leaving 11 bases between. The CDR3 protein is CASSFNRQAYEQYF. The CDR3 DNA is TGTGCCAGCAGCTTCAATCGACAGGCCTACGAGCAGTACTTC.

Only one count was recorded for this clone. This rearrangement joins TRBV11-2 to TRBJ2-5; the D gene is possibly TRBD2 (5 bases). The CDR3 contains 15 residues. V was clipped by 5 bases and J by 5 bases, with 18 bases between them. The germline gives CDR1 SGHAT, CDR2 FQNNGV. The CDR3 DNA is TGTGCCAGCAGCCCCATGGTCCGGGGTGGGGAGACCCAGTACTTC. It encodes CASSPMVRGGETQYF.

The rearrangement uses TRBV6-5 and TRBJ1-1, with 10 bases matching TRBD1. Germline V gene data show CDR1 as MNHEY and CDR2 as SVGAGI. The V gene end was trimmed by 2 bases and the J gene end by 5 bases; junction bases not matched to a gene: 2. There are 14 residues in the CDR3. The CDR3 here is CASSYLDRGTEAFF. CDR3 sequence (DNA): TGTGCCAGCAGTTACCTGGACAGGGGGACTGAAGCTTTCTTT.

A remark on this clone: Other DNA sequences in this specimen translate into the identical CDR3. CDR3 loop: CASSFAGADTQYF. CDR3 DNA sequence: TGTGCCAGCAGCTTTGCTGGGGCAGATACGCAGTATTTT. V usage is TRBV7-2 and J usage is TRBJ2-3; D unclear. This CDR3 is built from 13 residues. V was pared by 3 bases and J by 4 bases, with 8 bases between. CDR1 and CDR2 (germline): SGHTA, FQGNSA.

The V call is TRBV5-5, the J call TRBJ1-5, with D unclear. V was cut by 0 bases and J by 0 bases, with 1 base left in between. The germline V gene has CDR1 SGHKS and CDR2 YYEKEE (reference sequence). The CDR3 extends over 13 amino acids. CDR3 bases: TGTGCCAGCAGCTTGGCTAGCAATCAGCCCCAGCATTTT. Amino acid sequence: CASSLASNQPQHF.

The chain carries TRBV5-1 and TRBJ2-5; 7 bases line up with TRBD1. Germline values: CDR1 SGHRS, CDR2 YFSETQ. CDR3 length: 15 residues. After removal of 1 base from V and 1 base from J, the junction contained 4 bases not matched to a gene. For the CDR3, the DNA is TGCGCCAGCAGCTTGAGCAGGGGGACCCAAGAGACCCAGTACTTC. This codes for CASSLSRGTQETQYF.

The J gene is TRBJ1-1, the V gene TRBV5-1; D gene ambiguous. Deletions cut 7 bases from V and 1 base from J, with 20 bases between. This CDR3 is 16 amino acids long. The germline gives CDR1 SGHRS, CDR2 YFSETQ. Here the CDR3 DNA reads TGCGCCAGCGGCCCGCAATCGGGCACGGGGAACACTGAAGCTTTCTTT. It is translated as CASGPQSGTGNTEAFF.

The chain employs TRBV6-5 and TRBJ1-2; D remains ambiguous. Trimming removed 6 bases from V and 2 bases from J, with 10 bases in between. CDR1 is MNHEY, CDR2 SVGAGI, per germline. The CDR3 length is 13 residues. The CDR3 DNA reads TGTGCCAGCAGCCCCTCGGAGAACTATGGCTACACCTTC. This codes for CASSPSENYGYTF.

The chain has TRBV10-3 and TRBJ2-1, with TRBD2 identical over 10 bases. The ends lost 3 bases at V and 4 bases at J; junction bases unmatched: 6. This CDR3 region has 16 residues. In germline, CDR1 is ENHRY, CDR2 SYGVKD. CDR3 DNA: TGTGCCATCAGTGAAAAACTAGCGGGGAGGTACAATGAGCAGTTCTTC. It is translated as CAISEKLAGRYNEQFF.

The chain employs TRBV6-5 and TRBJ2-7; D tentatively fits TRBD1 or TRBD2 (5 bases each). The length of the CDR3 is 11 residues. V lost 6 bases, J lost 6 bases, and 9 bases lay in between. Germline CDR1 is MNHEY and CDR2 is SVGAGI. This chain's CDR3 is CASSRGPEQYF. Written as DNA, the CDR3 is TGTGCCAGCAGCCGGGGCCCCGAGCAGTACTTC.

The chain recombines TRBV19 with TRBJ2-5; D is uncertain. Germline V CDR1 and CDR2: LNHDA, SQIVND (reference sequence). Trimming pared 2 bases from V and 2 bases from J, leaving 6 bases between. This CDR3 contains 13 residues. CDR3 nucleotides: TGTGCCAGTAGTATACGGCGTCAAGAGACCCAGTACTTC. It codes for CASSIRRQETQYF.